This T cell receptor beta chain derives from a study of cytotoxic CD8 clonotypes in ibrutinib-treated CLL. About the research overall: The taking of response samples occurred after a median 12 months of treatment, with a range of 6 to 36. Study-level points and caveats: Higher circulating CD8+ T-cell counts strongly accompanied higher baseline clonality, above age-matched healthy donors. Few clonotypes were public, and these shrank or held steady under treatment. Ibrutinib response saw clonality rise, and progression saw it return toward baseline.

The V gene lost 2 bases and the J gene lost 6 bases, with 20 bases spanning the gap. The CDR3 is 16 amino acids. Germline assignment: CDR1 SNHLY and CDR2 FYNNEI. Method: immunoSEQ multiplex PCR; TCRdb's copy keeps in-frame clones and lacks some. The data contain fewer than 400,000 clones, 60% to 80% of them singletons. A note on this clone: What it binds is unknown.

V and J are TRBV2 and TRBJ2-7; unclear D gene. Sequencing was performed on PBMCs, taken after 36 months of ibrutinib treatment. The receptor was isolated from a human donor with chronic lymphocytic leukemia. Here the CDR3 reads CASSEPGSTAPGEQYF. CDR3 bases: TGTGCCAGCAGTGAACCGGGCTCCACTGCCCCCGGCGAGCAGTACTTC.